This T cell receptor beta chain was sequenced for a study of T cell responses to AZD1222 COVID-19 vaccine. A note on this clone: Its antigen is not known.

Profiled with immunoSEQ multiplex PCR; TCRdb holds only in-frame clones, not every one. The sample lists approximately 270,000 clones; 85% to 95% were seen once. Study-wide results and limits: Unmutated variant regions reportedly attract nearly half of all spike-specific TCRs. The donors showed a predominance of white British ancestry and of females, with possible underestimation of clonal diversity. The span of vaccine-associated CD4 TCRs extended across spike, with dominance at 160-218 and 743-854.

The sequence was obtained from an adult who received the AZD1222 COVID-19 vaccine. This sample comprised peripheral blood, obtained 28 days after the second AZD1222 dose.

This CDR3 is CASSLERNSNQPQHF. The CDR3 region has the DNA TGTGCCAGCAGCCTGGAGAGAAATAGCAATCAGCCCCAGCATTTT. V is TRBV5-5 and J is TRBJ1-5; D is unresolved. Germline V gene lookup returns CDR1 SGHKS and CDR2 YYEKEE (reference sequence). V shed 4 bases and J shed 0 bases, with 11 bases lying between them. The CDR3 is 15 amino acids.